The subject of this entry is one TCR beta chain. This entry belongs to a study of OX40 agonist ivuxolimab in advanced cancers. Study-wide background: The mean age was approximately 60 years, ranging from about 20 to 90, with less than 90% of participants male.

Measured with immunoSEQ multiplex PCR; TCRdb has only the in-frame clones, and not every one. Of about 82,000 clones in the sample, over 75% are singletons; the top ten hold about 2.1%. On cycle 4 day 1 and cycle 7 day 1, as well as at baseline, blood was sampled. The source is an adult with an advanced solid tumor such as melanoma, head and neck, liver or kidney cancer. The sequences come from CD4+ or CD8+ T cells sorted from blood, collected in a trial of the OX40 agonist ivuxolimab.

As DNA, the CDR3 is TGCGCCAGCAGCTTGCGGGTAGCGGGAGCATTCACAGATACGCAGTATTTT. The encoded protein is CASSLRVAGAFTDTQYF. This chain uses TRBV5-1 with TRBJ2-3; 9 bases agree with TRBD2. Per germline, CDR1 SGHRS and CDR2 YFSETQ. The CDR3 has 17 residues. The V segment lost 1 base and the J segment 2 bases; nucleotides outside the gene matches: 8.